What follows are 20 T cell receptor beta chains derived from one specimen sequenced in a study of siplizumab effects on memory and regulatory T cells. The repertoire was sequenced with immunoSEQ multiplex PCR; TCRdb's copy has only in-frame clones and lacks some. The data contain around 100,000 clones, approximately 94% of them singletons. The sample taken for sequencing was non-Treg CD4+ T cells sorted from blood. These receptors all come from a human donor in good health.

CDR3: CASSWGTYNEQFF. In DNA, the CDR3 is TGTGCCAGCAGTTGGGGGACCTACAATGAGCAGTTCTTC. This chain joins TRBV27 and TRBJ2-1; D may match TRBD1 or TRBD2 (5 bases each). Germline loops: CDR1 MNHEY, CDR2 SMNVEV (reference sequence). The CDR3 is 13 residues long. V lost 4 bases and J lost 2, with 6 bases in between.

V is TRBV30 and J is TRBJ1-2, with a possible D match to TRBD1 (6 bases). Trimming stripped 2 bases from V and 7 bases from J, with 23 bases between. There are 16 residues in the CDR3. Germline loops: CDR1 GTSNPN, CDR2 SVGIG (reference sequence). The CDR3 coding sequence is TGTGCCTGGAGTCGAAACCTGGACAGCCTCCTTCGTGGCTACACCTTC. It yields the protein CAWSRNLDSLLRGYTF.

The chain joins TRBV7-8 to TRBJ2-1, with TRBD2 matching 11 bases. Germline CDR1 SGHVS, CDR2 FQNEAQ. Losses at the gene ends were 3 bases for V and 3 bases for J; bases not matched to a gene: 1. The CDR3 consists of 15 residues. The CDR3 DNA is TGTGCCAGCAGCTTTGGGACTAGCGGCTACAATGAGCAGTTCTTC. This encodes CASSFGTSGYNEQFF. The complete variable domain, with remaining parts taken from reference TRBV7-8 and TRBJ2-1, reads GAGVSQSPRYKVAKRGQDVALRCDPISGHVSLFWYQQALGQGPEFLTYFQNEAQLDKSGLPSDRFFAERPEGSVSTLKIQRTQQEDSAVYLCASSFGTSGYNEQFFGPGTRLTVL.

In this sample, this clone turned up once. The chain couples TRBV27 to TRBJ2-7; 7 nucleotides agree with TRBD1. CDR1 MNHEY and CDR2 SMNVEV come from the germline V gene (reference sequence). The CDR3 runs 12 residues. Trimming at V came to 9 bases and at J to 3 bases, leaving 5 bases not matched to a gene. CDR3 nucleotides: TGTGCCAGTTGGGACAGACACTACGAGCAGTACTTC. The encoded protein is CASWDRHYEQYF.

The V gene is TRBV11-3, the J gene TRBJ2-2; D is ambiguous. Per the germline V gene, CDR1 is SGHNT and CDR2 is YENEEA. CDR3 length equals 17 residues. Between the trimmed V and J ends, which lost 0 bases and 0 bases, there was a span of 11 bases. This CDR3 is CASSLDQTRANTGELFF. The DNA for the CDR3 is TGTGCCAGCAGCTTAGATCAAACACGCGCGAACACCGGGGAGCTGTTTTTT.

V usage is TRBV7-3 and J usage is TRBJ2-3; TRBD2 matches at 16 bases. Per germline, CDR1 SGHTA and CDR2 FQGTGA. This CDR3 contains 17 residues. Losses at the gene ends were 5 bases for V and 1 base for J; bases not matched to a gene: 3. The CDR3 loop reads CASSLGTSGRGTDTQYF. The CDR3 DNA is TGTGCCAGCAGCCTAGGGACTAGCGGGAGGGGCACAGATACGCAGTATTTT.

The CDR3 region has the DNA TGTGCCAGCAGCCCCGGGACAGGGCTTGGTCAAGAGACCCAGTACTTC. This gives the protein CASSPGTGLGQETQYF. This chain connects TRBV5-6 to TRBJ2-5; TRBD1 aligns across 9 bases. V lost 4 bases and J lost 2; bases outside the gene matches: 9. The germline CDR1 and CDR2 sequences are SGHDT and YYEEEE. CDR3 length: 16 residues. Based on the CDR3 plus reference TRBV5-6 and TRBJ2-5, the full variable domain is DAGVTQSPTHLIKTRGQQVTLRCSPKSGHDTVSWYQQALGQGPQFIFQYYEEEERQRGNFPDRFSGHQFPNYSSELNVNALLLGDSALYLCASSPGTGLGQETQYFGPGTRLLVL.

The chain uses TRBV6-6 and TRBJ1-2; D is uncertain. There are 16 residues in the CDR3. Germline values: CDR1 MNHNY, CDR2 SVGAGI (reference sequence). Trimming took 0 bases from V and 1 from J, leaving 12 bases between them. DNA for the CDR3: TGTGCCAGCAGTTACTCCCGGGAGGGTGGTAACTATGGCTACACCTTC. Its protein is CASSYSREGGNYGYTF.

DNA of the CDR3: TGTGCCAGCAGCTTAGCTCAGGGATATGCCTACGAGCAGTACTTC. Encoded protein: CASSLAQGYAYEQYF. This chain links TRBV7-9 with TRBJ2-7; D is perhaps TRBD1 (5 bases). The ends were cut back, 0 bases at V and 2 bases at J, with 11 bases in the middle. The CDR3 covers 15 residues. Per germline, CDR1 SEHNR and CDR2 FQNEAQ (reference sequence).

The genes are TRBV9 and TRBJ2-7; 8 nucleotides agree with TRBD2. Trimming at V came to 0 bases and at J to 6 bases, leaving 5 bases not matched to a gene. Germline values: CDR1 SGDLS, CDR2 YYNGEE. This CDR3 comprises 14 residues. The CDR3 nucleotides read TGTGCCAGCAGCGTAGCAGCGGGAGCGGCCGAGCAGTACTTC. The encoded protein is CASSVAAGAAEQYF.

This sequence joins TRBV19 and TRBJ2-7; 8 nucleotides line up with TRBD1. This CDR3 has 14 amino acids. The germline V gene has CDR1 LNHDA and CDR2 SQIVND (reference sequence). The V and J ends lost 6 bases and 1 base, in that order; junction bases with no gene match: 5. CDR3 sequence reads: CASSRRQGSYEQYF. CDR3 nucleotide sequence: TGTGCCAGTAGCCGGAGACAGGGGTCCTACGAGCAGTACTTC.

The V gene is TRBV7-2, the J gene TRBJ2-5; D unresolved. This CDR3 is built from 15 residues. V lost 5 bases to trimming and J lost 1 base, with 14 bases between them. In germline, CDR1 is SGHTA, CDR2 FQGNSA. The CDR3 DNA follows: TGTGCCAGCAGCCGCGAGGCCGAGACCCAAGAGACCCAGTACTTC. It encodes CASSREAETQETQYF.

The chain carries TRBV6-1 and TRBJ1-1; D uncertain. CDR3 length equals 14 residues. The germline gives CDR1 MNHNS, CDR2 SASEGT. V dropped 1 base and J dropped 1 base, with 7 bases sitting between them. CDR3 DNA: TGTGCCAGCAGTGAAGGTTTTGGGAACACTGAAGCTTTCTTT. It encodes CASSEGFGNTEAFF.

DNA for the CDR3: TGTGCCAGCACCAAGAGCGGGAGGAACCACAATGAGCAGTTCTTC. The encoded protein is CASTKSGRNHNEQFF. This chain connects TRBV2 to TRBJ2-1, with 9 bases matching TRBD2. CDR3 length equals 15 residues. Trimming at V came to 7 bases and at J to 5 bases, leaving 9 bases not matched to a gene. The germline CDR1 and CDR2 sequences are SNHLY and FYNNEI.

CDR3 protein: CASRPPGPDTQYF. The CDR3, as DNA: TGTGCCAGCAGGCCTCCGGGACCGGATACGCAGTATTTT. This sequence joins TRBV21-1 and TRBJ2-3. TRBV21-1 is assigned pseudogene status. The CDR3 consists of 13 residues.

The chain uses TRBV7-3 and TRBJ2-1, with 9 nucleotides matching TRBD2. Per germline, CDR1 SGHTA and CDR2 FQGTGA. CDR3 length equals 14 residues. J gave up 5 bases and V 5 bases, and 4 bases lay outside the gene matches. The CDR3: CASSVTSGNNEQFF. CDR3 nucleotides: TGTGCCAGCAGCGTGACTAGCGGAAACAATGAGCAGTTCTTC.

The chain carries TRBV2 and TRBJ1-2, with 9 bases fitting TRBD1. The length of the CDR3 is 13 residues. The J segment lost 8 bases and the V segment lost 7 bases, leaving 8 bases of the junction unmatched. In germline, CDR1 is SNHLY, CDR2 FYNNEI. The CDR3 DNA follows: TGTGCCAGCACTGGACAGGGGCCGATGGGCTACACCTTC. Protein product: CASTGQGPMGYTF.

This chain joins TRBV29-1 and TRBJ2-7; 13 bases match TRBD2. J was trimmed by 3 bases and V by 1 base; bases with no gene match: 3. Germline CDR1 is SQVTM and CDR2 is ANQGSEA. This CDR3 contains 15 residues. The CDR3 region has the DNA TGCAGCGTTGAAGGGACTAGCGGGGGAAACTACGAGCAGTACTTC. This translates into CSVEGTSGGNYEQYF.

The V call is TRBV19, the J call TRBJ2-4, with D perhaps given as TRBD1 or TRBD2 (6 bases each). Germline V CDR1 and CDR2: LNHDA, SQIVND (reference sequence). Trimming took off 0 bases at V and 0 bases at J, with 12 bases between the two ends. The CDR3 covers 17 residues. In DNA, the CDR3 is TGTGCCAGTAGTATAGACAGAGGGGGGCTAGCCAAAAACATTCAGTACTTC. This encodes CASSIDRGGLAKNIQYF.

The CDR3 loop reads CASSAPLAGYEETQYF. Here the CDR3 DNA reads TGTGCCAGCAGCGCCCCACTAGCGGGCTACGAGGAGACCCAGTACTTC. The rearrangement uses TRBV7-2 and TRBJ2-5; 9 bases agree with TRBD2. Trimming removed 5 bases from V and 5 bases from J; junction bases left unmatched: 12. Germline V lookup: CDR1 SGHTA, CDR2 FQGNSA. This CDR3 spans 16 amino acids.